One and the same sample provided the 15 T cell receptor beta chains below, sequenced in a study of blood T cell repertoires in COVID-19. Some clones are missing from TCRdb's copy, which holds only in-frame ones; the method was immunoSEQ multiplex PCR. The sample holds about 180,000 clones, about 91% seen once. The sequencing input was peripheral blood. The receptors come from a woman aged 25 to 39 with acute or convalescent COVID-19.

The V and J genes are TRBV27 and TRBJ2-6; a weak D match, TRBD1 (6 bases). CDR1 and CDR2 (germline): MNHEY, SMNVEV (reference sequence). The CDR3 is 18 residues long. V lost 4 bases and J 2 bases, leaving 18 bases between the germline ends. CDR3 coding DNA: TGTGCCAGCAGTTCTTACAGGGTTGCCCTCACTGGGGCCAACGTCCTGACTTTC. Amino acid sequence: CASSSYRVALTGANVLTF.

This clone was counted between two and nine times. This rearrangement joins TRBV6-5 to TRBJ1-1; TRBD1 might be the D (5 bases). V was clipped by 6 bases and J by 0 bases, with 14 bases between them. This CDR3 has 15 amino acids. The germline CDR1 and CDR2 sequences are MNHEY and SVGAGI. The CDR3 protein is CASRDRARMNTEAFF. CDR3 DNA sequence: TGTGCCAGCAGAGACAGAGCGCGGATGAACACTGAAGCTTTCTTT.

This chain connects TRBV5-4 to TRBJ2-2, with D possibly TRBD2 on 5 matching bases. The V gene lost 4 bases and the J gene lost 0 bases, with 13 bases spanning the gap. Per the germline V gene, CDR1 is SGHNT and CDR2 is YYREEE (reference sequence). This CDR3 spans 16 amino acids. The CDR3 loop is CASSPAGGANTGELFF. The CDR3 DNA sequence: TGTGCCAGCAGCCCGGCGGGCGGCGCGAACACCGGGGAGCTGTTTTTT. The complete variable domain, with remaining parts taken from reference TRBV5-4 and TRBJ2-2, reads ETGVTQSPTHLIKTRGQQVTLRCSSQSGHNTVSWYQQALGQGPQFIFQYYREEENGRGNFPPRFSGLQFPNYSSELNVNALELDDSALYLCASSPAGGANTGELFFGEGSRLTVL.

This chain joins TRBV27 and TRBJ2-3, with a tentative D call TRBD2 (5 bases). Germline assignment: CDR1 MNHEY and CDR2 SMNVEV (reference sequence). This CDR3 is 14 amino acids long. V was pared by 4 bases and J by 1 base, with 9 bases between. CDR3 bases: TGTGCCAGCAGTTGGAGCGGAGGCACAGATACGCAGTATTTT. Protein: CASSWSGGTDTQYF.

V is TRBV6-6 and J is TRBJ1-4; D might be TRBD1 (5 bases). The CDR3 runs to 13 residues. V was cut by 8 bases and J by 4 bases, with 11 bases left in between. Germline-derived CDR1 and CDR2 are MNHNY and SVGAGI (reference sequence). CDR3 bases: TGTGCCAGCCAATCAGGGTATAATGAAAAACTGTTTTTT. As protein: CASQSGYNEKLFF.

V is TRBV9 and J is TRBJ2-7; 9 bases are shared with TRBD2. This CDR3 has 15 residues. CDR1 is SGDLS and CDR2 is YYNGEE in the germline V gene. With 0 bases clipped from V and 6 bases from J, the junction kept 7 bases outside the gene matches. Here the CDR3 DNA reads TGTGCCAGCAGCGTAGGGGGGACTAGCCGAGGCGAGCAGTACTTC. This sequence encodes CASSVGGTSRGEQYF.

V gene TRBV30 combines with J gene TRBJ1-5, with TRBD1 matching over 9 bases. Trimming at V came to 7 bases and at J to 4 bases, leaving 8 bases not matched to a gene. The length of the CDR3 is 14 residues. Germline V gene data show CDR1 as GTSNPN and CDR2 as SVGIG (reference sequence). The CDR3 spells CASNRGLDNQPQHF. The CDR3 nucleotides read TGTGCCTCAAACAGGGGGCTCGATAATCAGCCCCAGCATTTT. The full variable domain, rest sourced from reference TRBV30 and TRBJ1-5, is SQTIHQWPATLVQPVGSPLSLECTVEGTSNPNLYWYRQAAGRGLQLLFYSVGIGQISSEVPQNLSASRPQDRQFILSSKKLLLSDSGFYLCASNRGLDNQPQHFGDGTRLSIL.

The gene calls are TRBV20-1 and TRBJ2-1; D might be TRBD2 (5 bases). Germline CDR1 DFQATT, CDR2 SNEGSKA (reference sequence). Trimming cost V 0 bases and J 12 bases, with 9 bases left between them. The CDR3 is made up of 11 amino acids. Here the CDR3 reads CSARDRGMQFF. The CDR3 DNA follows: TGCAGTGCTAGAGATCGAGGGATGCAGTTCTTC.

The gene calls are TRBV19 and TRBJ1-5; TRBD1 agrees at 7 bases. The V and J ends lost 3 bases and 3 bases, in that order; junction bases with no gene match: 5. The CDR3 runs 15 residues. Germline assignment: CDR1 LNHDA and CDR2 SQIVND (reference sequence). CDR3 residues: CASSIATGANQPQHF. The CDR3 bases are TGTGCCAGTAGTATCGCAACAGGGGCCAATCAGCCCCAGCATTTT. The whole variable domain, filled in from reference TRBV19 and TRBJ1-5, reads DGGITQSPKYLFRKEGQNVTLSCEQNLNHDAMYWYRQDPGQGLRLIYYSQIVNDFQKGDIAEGYSVSREKKESFPLTVTSAQKNPTAFYLCASSIATGANQPQHFGDGTRLSIL.

This clone was observed a handful of times. The CDR3 DNA is TGTGCCAGCAGCGGAGGGACAGGGGGGTCCTACAATGAGCAGTTCTTC. Translation: CASSGGTGGSYNEQFF. The chain is built from TRBV9 and TRBJ2-1; 11 bases match TRBD1. Germline loops: CDR1 SGDLS, CDR2 YYNGEE. There are 16 residues in the CDR3. J was trimmed by 1 base and V by 3 bases; bases with no gene match: 3.

This chain links TRBV18 with TRBJ2-5; D unresolved. The CDR3 has 14 residues. Germline V gene sequence: CDR1 KGHSH, CDR2 LQKENI. Trimming removed 5 bases at V and 8 bases at J, with 18 bases between. CDR3 in amino acids: CASSVYAAQGTQYF. CDR3 in DNA: TGTGCCAGCTCAGTATACGCGGCTCAAGGCACCCAGTACTTC.

The chain joins TRBV9 to TRBJ2-5; D is possibly TRBD2 (6 bases). Germline lookup yields CDR1 SGDLS and CDR2 YYNGEE. V was trimmed by 0 bases and J by 1 base, leaving 7 bases between them. This CDR3 has 14 residues. The CDR3 here is CASSVGRGQETQYF. The DNA for the CDR3 is TGTGCCAGCAGCGTAGGGAGGGGCCAAGAGACCCAGTACTTC. Full variable domain (remainder filled in from reference TRBV9 and TRBJ2-5): DSGVTQTPKHLITATGQRVTLRCSPRSGDLSVYWYQQSLDQGLQFLIQYYNGEERAKGNILERFSAQQFPDLHSELNLSSLELGDSALYFCASSVGRGQETQYFGPGTRLLVL.

The rearrangement uses TRBV10-3 and TRBJ1-3; a weak D match, TRBD1 (5 bases). The CDR3 is 13 residues long. Germline CDR1 reads ENHRY; CDR2 reads SYGVKD. Trimming took 5 bases from V and 9 from J, leaving 14 bases between them. The CDR3: CAISNRPLSTIYF. Here the CDR3 DNA reads TGTGCCATCAGTAACAGGCCCCTGTCCACCATATATTTT.

This chain uses TRBV5-1 with TRBJ2-5; 9 bases agree with TRBD2. From germline, CDR1 is SGHRS and CDR2 YFSETQ. This CDR3 is 16 amino acids long. V shed 1 base and J 5 bases; nucleotides not matched to a gene: 9. CDR3 in amino acids: CASSLMSSGVQETQYF. The DNA for the CDR3 is TGCGCCAGCAGCTTGATGTCTAGCGGGGTACAGGAGACCCAGTACTTC.

This sequence joins TRBV18 and TRBJ1-2; TRBD1 aligns across 11 bases. The CDR3 sequence is 14 residues long. Germline CDR1 and CDR2: KGHSH and LQKENI. V shed 4 bases and J 8 bases; nucleotides not matched to a gene: 6. In nucleotides, the CDR3 is TGTGCCAGCTCACTCGGACAGGGGGCGCAGGGCTACACCTTC. Translation gives CASSLGQGAQGYTF.